This T cell receptor beta chain was captured in a study of blood T cell repertoires in COVID-19. At the level of the study: COVID-19 samples, acute and convalescent, were from the United States, Italy and Spain. The analysed material was cDNA or gDNA that came from T cells, B-cell-depleted T cells, or PBMCs.

The protocol was immunoSEQ multiplex PCR, while the TCRdb copy is restricted to in-frame clones and leaves out a portion. The sample records nearly 350,000 clones, about nine tenths being singletons. The Seattle patients, enrolled during active infection, were followed longitudinally. Germline lookup yields CDR1 SGHTA and CDR2 FQGNSA. J was trimmed by 7 bases and V by 4 bases; bases with no gene match: 9. This CDR3 region has 14 residues. The J gene is TRBJ1-1, the V gene TRBV7-2, with TRBD1 matching over 7 bases. This TCR came from a woman between 50 and 59 years old with COVID-19, enrolled during active disease. The sequenced material came from peripheral blood. CDR3 amino acids: CASSSPGTAFEAFF. CDR3 sequence (DNA): TGTGCCAGCAGCTCTCCCGGGACAGCTTTTGAAGCTTTCTTT.